Below, 4 T cell receptor beta chains from the same sample are listed, as sequenced in a study of blood T cell repertoires in COVID-19. The table came from immunoSEQ multiplex PCR; TCRdb's copy has only in-frame clones and leaves some out. The table lists roughly 130,000 clones, more than 75% of them singletons, with about an eighth in the top ten. The sequenced sample consisted of peripheral blood. These receptors were taken from a man aged 80 or over with acute or convalescent COVID-19.

The chain links TRBV11-2 to TRBJ1-1, with 10 positions matching TRBD1. This CDR3 contains 14 residues. Germline-derived CDR1 and CDR2 are SGHAT and FQNNGV. With V trimmed by 5 bases and J by 1 base, 1 base remained unmatched. CDR3 bases: TGTGCCAGCAGCCGGGACAGGGGGAACACTGAAGCTTTCTTT. It encodes CASSRDRGNTEAFF.

In this sample, this clone is medium-sized. This chain links TRBV2 with TRBJ1-6, with D unresolved. Germline CDR1 and CDR2: SNHLY and FYNNEI. The CDR3 has 17 residues. V was clipped by 8 bases and J by 1 base, with 18 bases between them. The CDR3 nucleotides read TGTGCCAGCGCCCTCGGTGACCGGAGTTCCTATAATTCACCCCTCCACTTT. Its protein is CASALGDRSSYNSPLHF.

This chain's CDR3 is CASSLSGTTGETQYF. The DNA for the CDR3 is TGTGCCAGCAGCCTCTCCGGGACTACCGGGGAGACCCAGTACTTC. The V call is TRBV3-1 (or the pseudogene TRBV3-2), the J call TRBJ2-5; 7 nucleotides line up with TRBD2. CDR3 size: 15 residues. The V and J ends lost 4 bases and 5 bases, in that order; junction bases with no gene match: 10. The germline CDR1 and CDR2 sequences are LGHDT and YNNKEL (reference sequence).

The chain joins TRBV4-3 to TRBJ1-4, with D possibly matching TRBD1 (5 bases). The CDR3 loop spans 16 amino acids. V lost 0 bases and J lost 2, with 10 bases in between. Germline-derived CDR1 and CDR2 are LGHNA and YSLEER. CDR3 residues: CASSQDPPGTNEKLFF. Here the CDR3 DNA reads TGCGCCAGCAGCCAAGATCCCCCAGGGACTAATGAAAAACTGTTTTTT.